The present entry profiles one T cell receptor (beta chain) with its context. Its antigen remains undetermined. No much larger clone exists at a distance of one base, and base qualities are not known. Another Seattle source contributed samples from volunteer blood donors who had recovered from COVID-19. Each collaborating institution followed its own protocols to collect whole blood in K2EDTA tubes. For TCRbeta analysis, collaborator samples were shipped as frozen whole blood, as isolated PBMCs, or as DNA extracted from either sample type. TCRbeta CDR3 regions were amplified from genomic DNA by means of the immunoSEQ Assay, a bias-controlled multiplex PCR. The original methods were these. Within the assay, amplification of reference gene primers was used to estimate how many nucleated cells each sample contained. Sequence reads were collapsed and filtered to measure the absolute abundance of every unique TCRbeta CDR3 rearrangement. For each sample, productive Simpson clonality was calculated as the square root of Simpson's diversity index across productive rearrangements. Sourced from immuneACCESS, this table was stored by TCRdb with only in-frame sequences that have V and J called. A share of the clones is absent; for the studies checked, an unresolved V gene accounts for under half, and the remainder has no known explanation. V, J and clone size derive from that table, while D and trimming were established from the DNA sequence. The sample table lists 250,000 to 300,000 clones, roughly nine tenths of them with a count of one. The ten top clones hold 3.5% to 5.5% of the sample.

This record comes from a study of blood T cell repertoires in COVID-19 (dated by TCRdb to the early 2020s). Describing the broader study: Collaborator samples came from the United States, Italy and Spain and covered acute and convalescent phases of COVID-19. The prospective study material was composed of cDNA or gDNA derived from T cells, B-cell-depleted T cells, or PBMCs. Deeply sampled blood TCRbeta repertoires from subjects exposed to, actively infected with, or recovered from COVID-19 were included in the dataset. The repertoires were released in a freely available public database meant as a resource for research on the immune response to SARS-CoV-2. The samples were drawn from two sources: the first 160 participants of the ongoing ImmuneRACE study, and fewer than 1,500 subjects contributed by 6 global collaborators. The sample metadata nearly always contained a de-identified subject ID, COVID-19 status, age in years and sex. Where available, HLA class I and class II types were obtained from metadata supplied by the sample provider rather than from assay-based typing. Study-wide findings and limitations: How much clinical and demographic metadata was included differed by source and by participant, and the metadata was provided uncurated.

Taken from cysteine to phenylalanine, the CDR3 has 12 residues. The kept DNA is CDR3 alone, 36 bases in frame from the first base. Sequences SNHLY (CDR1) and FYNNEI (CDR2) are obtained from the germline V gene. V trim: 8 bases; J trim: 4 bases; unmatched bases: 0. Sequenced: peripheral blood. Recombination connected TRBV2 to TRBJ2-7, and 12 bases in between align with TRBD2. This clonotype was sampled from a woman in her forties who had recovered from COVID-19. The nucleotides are TGTGCCAGCGGACTAGCGGGGTACGAGCAGTACTTC. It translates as CASGLAGYEQYF.